The next 21 T cell receptor beta chains were all read from a single sample in a study of OX40 agonist ivuxolimab in advanced cancers. Sequencing was performed with immunoSEQ multiplex PCR; in TCRdb, only in-frame clones are kept and a portion is missing. The repertoire consists of about 80,000 clones, with roughly 81% occurring once and the leading ten covering about 25%. The input for sequencing was CD4+ or CD8+ T cells sorted from blood, taken in a trial of the OX40 agonist ivuxolimab. These receptors all stem from an adult with an advanced solid tumor such as melanoma, head and neck, liver or kidney cancer.

In its sample, this clone was seen a few times. The chain has TRBV19 and TRBJ1-1; no clear D gene. Trimming took off 6 bases at V and 5 bases at J, with 13 bases between the two ends. Germline V gives CDR1 LNHDA, CDR2 SQIVND (reference sequence). The length of the CDR3 is 13 residues. The CDR3 protein is CASRREGRTEAFF. CDR3 sequence (DNA): TGTGCCAGTAGGAGGGAGGGTAGAACTGAAGCTTTCTTT.

The rearrangement uses TRBV7-2 and TRBJ2-3; TRBD2 matches 15 bases. There are 16 residues in the CDR3. Germline V gene data show CDR1 as SGHTA and CDR2 as FQGNSA. With V trimmed by 4 bases and J by 3 bases, 2 bases remained unmatched. CDR3 region: CASSSGLAGGTDTQYF. The CDR3 DNA follows: TGTGCCAGCAGCTCAGGACTAGCGGGGGGGACAGATACGCAGTATTTT.

The V gene is TRBV30, the J gene TRBJ1-5; D call uncertain. V dropped 0 bases and J dropped 2 bases, with 5 bases sitting between them. This CDR3 is 13 amino acids long. CDR1 is GTSNPN, CDR2 SVGIG, per germline (reference sequence). In nucleotides, the CDR3 is TGTGCCTGGAGTGTTGGGGGCAATCAGCCCCAGCATTTT. Its translation: CAWSVGGNQPQHF.

This chain links TRBV10-2 with TRBJ2-3; D is undetermined. Per the germline V gene, CDR1 is WSHSY and CDR2 is SAAADI. Trimming removed 7 bases from V and 5 bases from J, with 13 bases in between. CDR3 length: 13 residues. The CDR3 DNA is TGCGCCAGCAAATTCGTAGTAGGAGATACGCAGTATTTT. Amino acids: CASKFVVGDTQYF.

Details on this clone: Other DNA variants within this sample encode the same CDR3. This chain connects TRBV5-1 to TRBJ1-1; 9 bases are shared with TRBD1. Germline V gene sequence: CDR1 SGHRS, CDR2 YFSETQ. The ends lost 5 bases at V and 5 bases at J; junction bases unmatched: 7. The CDR3 has 14 amino acids. The CDR3: CASRGQGGLTEAFF. The CDR3 nucleotides read TGCGCCAGCAGGGGACAGGGAGGGTTGACTGAAGCTTTCTTT.

This clone was observed a single time. The chain employs TRBV28 and TRBJ2-3; D gene unclear. The germline V gene encodes CDR1 MDHEN and CDR2 SYDVKM. The CDR3 runs 15 residues. Trimming pared 6 bases from V and 1 base from J, leaving 14 bases between. CDR3 amino acids: CASSPYPKGTDTQYF. In DNA form, the CDR3 reads TGTGCCAGCAGCCCGTATCCCAAAGGCACAGATACGCAGTATTTT.

The V gene is TRBV4-3, the J gene TRBJ2-7; D remains unclear. The CDR3 spans 13 residues. V dropped 0 bases and J dropped 11 bases, with 14 bases sitting between them. Per germline, CDR1 LGHNA and CDR2 YSLEER. As DNA, the CDR3 is TGCGCCAGCAGCCAAGAGGTGAGAGACCGGAAGTACTTC. Translation: CASSQEVRDRKYF.

CDR3 loop: CASRRLAGVTDTQYF. The DNA for the CDR3 is TGCGCCAGTAGAAGACTAGCGGGAGTCACAGATACGCAGTATTTT. The rearrangement links TRBV5-1 to TRBJ2-3; 12 positions match TRBD2. The V and J ends lost 8 bases and 2 bases, in that order; junction bases with no gene match: 6. The V gene's germline CDR1 is SGHRS and CDR2 YFSETQ. The CDR3 has 15 residues.

The chain has TRBV27 and TRBJ1-1; D is ambiguous. CDR3 length: 15 amino acids. In germline, CDR1 is MNHEY, CDR2 SMNVEV (reference sequence). The ends were cut back, 2 bases at V and 1 base at J, with 11 bases in the middle. Here the CDR3 reads CASSLLPDGNTEAFF. The CDR3 bases are TGTGCCAGCAGTTTACTCCCGGACGGGAACACTGAAGCTTTCTTT.

The DNA of the CDR3 is TGTGCCAGCAGCCAAGAGTTGACTAGCGGGAGGCCCCTGAGCACAGATACGCAGTATTTT. This encodes CASSQELTSGRPLSTDTQYF. This rearrangement joins TRBV4-2 to TRBJ2-3, with TRBD2 matching 13 bases. V lost 0 bases, J lost 0 bases, and 9 bases stayed unmatched. Germline V gene data show CDR1 as LGHNA and CDR2 as YNFKEQ. This CDR3 is built from 20 residues.

V is TRBV5-1 and J is TRBJ2-1, with 15 bases matching TRBD2. This CDR3 has 17 amino acids. V lost 4 bases and J lost 2; bases outside the gene matches: 4. Germline CDR1 SGHRS, CDR2 YFSETQ. The CDR3: CASSPGLAGGPYNEQFF. CDR3 nucleotide sequence: TGCGCCAGCAGCCCGGGACTAGCGGGAGGCCCCTACAATGAGCAGTTCTTC.

The CDR3 DNA sequence: TGTGCCAGCAGTTTATTTGGACTAGCGGGAATCACAGATACGCAGTATTTT. Amino acids: CASSLFGLAGITDTQYF. V gene TRBV27 combines with J gene TRBJ2-3; 12 bases are shared with TRBD2. Germline CDR1 is MNHEY and CDR2 is SMNVEV (reference sequence). The V segment lost 1 base and the J segment 2 bases; nucleotides outside the gene matches: 4. The CDR3 consists of 17 residues.

As DNA, the CDR3 is TGTGCCAGCAGAAAAGACTCTGGGGCCAACGTCCTGACTTTC. Amino acids: CASRKDSGANVLTF. V is TRBV6-5 and J is TRBJ2-6; D remains ambiguous. Per the germline V gene, CDR1 is MNHEY and CDR2 is SVGAGI. The CDR3 is 14 residues long. Trimming took 6 bases from V and 0 from J, leaving 6 bases between them.

The CDR3 DNA follows: TGTGCCTGGAGTGTCGGGCAGGGGGCGAAAAATGAGCAGTTCTTC. This gives the protein CAWSVGQGAKNEQFF. V and J are TRBV30 and TRBJ2-1; TRBD1 aligns across 8 bases. CDR3 length equals 15 residues. The J segment lost 7 bases and the V segment lost 0 bases, leaving 8 bases of the junction unmatched. Germline V gene sequence: CDR1 GTSNPN, CDR2 SVGIG (reference sequence).

The J gene is TRBJ1-2, the V gene TRBV7-9, with TRBD1 as a possible D gene (6 bases). CDR1 SEHNR and CDR2 FQNEAQ come from the germline V gene (reference sequence). V was clipped by 2 bases and J by 5 bases, with 9 bases between them. CDR3 length: 13 residues. The DNA for the CDR3 is TGTGCCAGCAGCTTATACACAGGGTATGGCTACACCTTC. This translates into CASSLYTGYGYTF. Full variable domain (missing parts from reference TRBV7-9 and TRBJ1-2): DTGVSQNPRHKITKRGQNVTFRCDPISEHNRLYWYRQTLGQGPEFLTYFQNEAQLEKSRLLSDRFSAERPKGSFSTLEIQRTEQGDSAMYLCASSLYTGYGYTFGSGTRLTVV.

The V and J genes are TRBV21-1 and TRBJ2-6. TRBV21-1 is tagged as a pseudogene. This CDR3 has 15 residues. In DNA, the CDR3 is TGTGCCAGCAGCAAAAAGGTCTCTGGGGCCAACGTCCTGACTTTC. The encoded protein is CASSKKVSGANVLTF.

The V call is TRBV5-1, the J call TRBJ2-7, with 7 positions matching TRBD1. Germline CDR1 SGHRS, CDR2 YFSETQ. The V gene end was trimmed by 0 bases and the J gene end by 2 bases; junction bases not matched to a gene: 2. This CDR3 region has 14 residues. This chain's CDR3 is CASSLGDSPYEQYF. CDR3 bases: TGCGCCAGCAGCTTGGGGGACAGTCCCTACGAGCAGTACTTC.

This chain connects TRBV4-1 to TRBJ2-7, with 10 positions matching TRBD2. Germline CDR1 is MGHRA and CDR2 is YSYEKL. The length of the CDR3 is 16 residues. Germline trimming cut 0 bases from V and 2 bases from J; bases unmatched to any gene: 4. The chain's CDR3 is CASSQERLAGAYEQYF. The DNA of the CDR3 is TGCGCCAGCAGCCAAGAGAGACTAGCGGGCGCCTACGAGCAGTACTTC.

The CDR3 sequence is CASRPKDRLGSEAFF. CDR3 nucleotides: TGTGCCAGCCGGCCTAAAGACAGGTTGGGGTCTGAAGCTTTCTTT. The chain has TRBV7-9 and TRBJ1-1; TRBD1 is a possible D gene (6 bases). CDR3 length: 15 amino acids. Trimming cost V 8 bases and J 6 bases, with 22 bases left between them. CDR1 and CDR2 (germline): SEHNR, FQNEAQ (reference sequence).

The gene calls are TRBV5-8 and TRBJ1-1; D possibly corresponds to TRBD1 (5 bases). The CDR3 contains 13 residues. V was pared by 3 bases and J by 1 base, with 7 bases between. Germline assignment: CDR1 SGHTS and CDR2 YDEGEE. The CDR3 DNA follows: TGTGCCAGCAGCTCCGGACAGAACACTGAAGCTTTCTTT. The encoded protein is CASSSGQNTEAFF.

The V and J genes are TRBV4-1 and TRBJ2-7; TRBD2 matches 7 bases. Per germline, CDR1 MGHRA and CDR2 YSYEKL. The CDR3 is 16 residues long. The V segment lost 1 base and the J segment 2 bases; nucleotides outside the gene matches: 8. CDR3 nucleotide sequence: TGCGCCAGCAGCCAAGGGCTCCGGGAGGAGACCTACGAGCAGTACTTC. Amino acid sequence: CASSQGLREETYEQYF.